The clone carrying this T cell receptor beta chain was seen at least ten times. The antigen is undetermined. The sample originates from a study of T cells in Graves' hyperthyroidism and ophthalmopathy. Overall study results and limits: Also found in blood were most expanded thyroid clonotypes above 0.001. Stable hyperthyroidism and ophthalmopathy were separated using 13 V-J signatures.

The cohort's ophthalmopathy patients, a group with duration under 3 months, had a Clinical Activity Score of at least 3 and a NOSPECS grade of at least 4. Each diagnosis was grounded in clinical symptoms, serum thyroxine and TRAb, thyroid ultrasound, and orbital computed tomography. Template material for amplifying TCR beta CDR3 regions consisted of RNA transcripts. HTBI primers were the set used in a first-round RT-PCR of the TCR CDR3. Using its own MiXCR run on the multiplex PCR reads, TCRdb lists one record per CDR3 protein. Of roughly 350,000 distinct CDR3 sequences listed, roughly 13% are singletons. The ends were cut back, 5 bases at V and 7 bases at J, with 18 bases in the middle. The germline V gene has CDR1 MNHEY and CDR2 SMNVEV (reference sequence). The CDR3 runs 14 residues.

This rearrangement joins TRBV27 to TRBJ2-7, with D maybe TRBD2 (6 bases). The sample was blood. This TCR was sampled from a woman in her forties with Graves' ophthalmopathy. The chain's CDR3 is CASSPAFPGLEQYF. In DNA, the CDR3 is TGTGCCAGCAGTCCCGCCTTCCCGGGACTTGAGCAGTACTTC.